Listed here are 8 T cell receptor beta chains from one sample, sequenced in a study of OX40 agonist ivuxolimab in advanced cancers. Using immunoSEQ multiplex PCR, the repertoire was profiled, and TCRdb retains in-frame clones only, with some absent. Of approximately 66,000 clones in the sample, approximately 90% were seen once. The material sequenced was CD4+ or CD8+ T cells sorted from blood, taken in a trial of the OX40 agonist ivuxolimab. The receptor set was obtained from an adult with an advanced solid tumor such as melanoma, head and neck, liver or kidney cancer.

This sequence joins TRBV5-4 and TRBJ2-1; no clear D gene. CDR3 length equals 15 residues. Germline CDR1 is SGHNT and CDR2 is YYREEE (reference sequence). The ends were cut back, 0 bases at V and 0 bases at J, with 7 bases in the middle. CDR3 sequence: CASSLVQNSYNEQFF. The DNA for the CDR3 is TGTGCCAGCAGCTTGGTGCAGAACTCCTACAATGAGCAGTTCTTC.

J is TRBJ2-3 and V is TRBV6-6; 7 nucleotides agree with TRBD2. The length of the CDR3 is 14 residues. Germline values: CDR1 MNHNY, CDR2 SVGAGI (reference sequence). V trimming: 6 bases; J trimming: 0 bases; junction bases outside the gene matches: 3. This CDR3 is CASRLALSTDTQYF. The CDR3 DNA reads TGTGCCAGCAGACTAGCGTTAAGCACAGATACGCAGTATTTT.

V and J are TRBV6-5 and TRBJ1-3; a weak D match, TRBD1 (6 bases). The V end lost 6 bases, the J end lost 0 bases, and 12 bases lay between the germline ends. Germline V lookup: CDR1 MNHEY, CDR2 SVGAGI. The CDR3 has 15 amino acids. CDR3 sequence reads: CASSPRTASGNTIYF. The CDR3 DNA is TGTGCCAGCAGCCCTAGGACAGCCTCTGGAAACACCATATATTTT.

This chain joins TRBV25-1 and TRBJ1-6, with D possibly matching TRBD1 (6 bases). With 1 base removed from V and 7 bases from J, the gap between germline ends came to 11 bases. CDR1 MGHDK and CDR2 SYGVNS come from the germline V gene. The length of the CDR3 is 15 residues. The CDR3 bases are TGTGCCAGCAGTGAATCCGGACAGCTAAATTCACCCCTCCACTTT. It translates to CASSESGQLNSPLHF.

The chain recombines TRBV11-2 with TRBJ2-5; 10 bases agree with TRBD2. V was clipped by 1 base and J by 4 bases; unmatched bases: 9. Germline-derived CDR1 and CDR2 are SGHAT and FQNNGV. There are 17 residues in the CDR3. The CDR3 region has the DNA TGTGCCAGCAGCTTAGGGGTTAGCGGGGGGCGAGGAGAGACCCAGTACTTC. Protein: CASSLGVSGGRGETQYF.

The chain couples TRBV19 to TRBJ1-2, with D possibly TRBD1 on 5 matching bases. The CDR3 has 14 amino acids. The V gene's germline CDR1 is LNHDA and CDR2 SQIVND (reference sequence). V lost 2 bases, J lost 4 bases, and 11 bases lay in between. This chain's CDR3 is CASSIRETAYGYTF. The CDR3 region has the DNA TGTGCCAGTAGTATAAGGGAGACAGCCTATGGCTACACCTTC. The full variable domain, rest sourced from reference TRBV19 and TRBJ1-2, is DGGITQSPKYLFRKEGQNVTLSCEQNLNHDAMYWYRQDPGQGLRLIYYSQIVNDFQKGDIAEGYSVSREKKESFPLTVTSAQKNPTAFYLCASSIRETAYGYTFGSGTRLTVV.

The CDR3 sequence is CASSPPGQGASYNEQFF. The CDR3 coding sequence is TGTGCCAGCAGCCCTCCGGGACAGGGGGCGTCTTACAATGAGCAGTTCTTC. The chain joins TRBV5-5 to TRBJ2-1, with 12 positions matching TRBD1. This CDR3 spans 17 amino acids. The germline V gene encodes CDR1 SGHKS and CDR2 YYEKEE (reference sequence). Trimming took 4 bases from V and 4 from J; bases not matched to a gene: 9.

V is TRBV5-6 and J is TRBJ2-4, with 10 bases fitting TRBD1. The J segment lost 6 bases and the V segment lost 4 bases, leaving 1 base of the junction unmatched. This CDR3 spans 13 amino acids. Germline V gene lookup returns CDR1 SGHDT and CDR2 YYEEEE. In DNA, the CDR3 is TGTGCCAGCAGCCGGGACAGGGGAAACATTCAGTACTTC. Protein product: CASSRDRGNIQYF.